The 4 T cell receptor beta chains below were found in one sample sequenced in a study of human T cells and chemical hapten exposure. Time point denoted: patch test 1, 2 weeks after DPC sensitization. Treatment meaning: therapeutic diphenylcyclopropenone sensitization with weekly scalp DPC. Each CDR3 protein gets one entry after TCRdb re-called the RACE reads with MiXCR. The data contain 180,000 or so distinct CDR3 sequences, roughly 14% of them singletons. The material sequenced was whole blood, taken in connection with sensitization to the hapten diphenylcyclopropenone (DPC). Every receptor here comes from a woman under 40 with alopecia areata. Some clones in this sample may be carry-over from other donors' samples.

The rearrangement uses TRBV11-2 and TRBJ2-6; D possibly corresponds to TRBD2 (6 bases). Deletions cut 5 bases from V and 0 bases from J, with 14 bases between. Germline-derived CDR1 and CDR2 are SGHAT and FQNNGV. The CDR3 extends over 17 amino acids. CDR3 DNA sequence: TGTGCCAGCAGCCCTAGCGACCTGTTCTCTGGGGCCAACGTCCTGACTTTC. Its translation: CASSPSDLFSGANVLTF.

The rearrangement joins TRBV20-1 to TRBJ1-6; possible D gene TRBD1, 6 bases. V gave up 1 base and J gave up 5 bases, with 6 bases separating them. This CDR3 has 13 amino acids. CDR1 and CDR2 from the germline V gene are DFQATT and SNEGSKA (reference sequence). The CDR3 reads CSARGTDNSPLHF. The CDR3 DNA sequence: TGCAGTGCTAGAGGGACAGATAATTCACCCCTCCACTTT.

The gene calls are TRBV20-1 and TRBJ2-1; 8 bases map to TRBD1. The germline V gene encodes CDR1 DFQATT and CDR2 SNEGSKA (reference sequence). J lost 8 bases, V lost 3 bases, and 9 bases had no gene match. CDR3 length: 14 amino acids. The CDR3 DNA is TGCAGTGCTAGTGGCAGGGGGCGGCTGGATGAGCAGTTCTTC. It specifies CSASGRGRLDEQFF.

This chain connects TRBV7-2 to TRBJ2-7; no clear D gene. Germline CDR1 reads SGHTA; CDR2 reads FQGNSA. V lost 5 bases and J 6 bases, leaving 17 bases between the germline ends. The CDR3 has 14 residues. The CDR3 sequence: CASSPLASTGEQYF. The DNA of the CDR3 is TGTGCCAGCAGCCCCCTCGCCTCTACCGGCGAGCAGTACTTC.